This T cell receptor (beta chain) was sequenced for a study of blood T cell repertoires in COVID-19. Study background: From the United States, Italy and Spain came samples of acute and convalescent COVID-19.

Germline loops: CDR1 MDHEN, CDR2 SYDVKM. This CDR3 has 20 amino acids. With V trimmed by 8 bases and J by 0 bases, 15 bases remained unmatched. The table came from immunoSEQ multiplex PCR; TCRdb's copy has only in-frame clones and leaves some out. The sample comprises about 400,000 clones, roughly 85% of which are singletons, and over 1.5% rests with the top ten. The sample comprised PBMCs or T cells enriched from blood (not recorded which). The source of this sequence is a woman aged 18-30 years with acute COVID-19. The chain couples TRBV28 to TRBJ2-1; 14 bases fit TRBD2. The CDR3: CASPPRLAGGLGGSYNEQFF. The CDR3 DNA reads as TGTGCCAGCCCTCCGAGACTAGCGGGGGGGCTCGGTGGCTCCTACAATGAGCAGTTCTTC.